The rows below give T cell receptor beta chains drawn from one sample of a study of response to subunit inactivated influenza vaccine. Via MiXCR, TCRdb re-called the RT-PCR reads, giving one row per CDR3 protein. The repertoire has some 500,000 distinct CDR3 sequences, approximately 15% of them found once; the top ten carry 3%. Sequenced material: CD4+ T cells sorted from PBMCs, taken about 23 months after vaccination. Source of these receptors: a man between 50 and 69 years old who received an inactivated influenza vaccine. Both conserved end residues are part of each CDR3. The D gene is left open where the match is weak. Clone size, where shown, is once, few, many, or a class for clones that have expanded.

d_call	v_call	j_call	clone_size	cdr3_nt	cdr3_aa
NA	TRBV10-2	TRBJ1-5	NA	TGCGCCAGCAGTCACAGGGCTGATCAGCCCCAGCATTTT	CASSHRADQPQHF
TRBD1	TRBV12-3/TRBV12-4	TRBJ2-7	NA	TGTGCCAGCAGTCCGGGACAGGGGTACGACGAGCAGTACTTC	CASSPGQGYDEQYF
NA	TRBV20-1	TRBJ2-5	NA	TGCAGTGCTAGTGGCGGGACCACTAAAGAGACCCAGTACTTC	CSASGGTTKETQYF
NA	TRBV19	TRBJ2-2	NA	TGTGCCAGTAGTATAGGGTGGGGGGCCAACACCGGGGAGCTGTTTTTT	CASSIGWGANTGELFF
TRBD1	TRBV3-1	TRBJ2-1	few	TGTGCCAGCAGCCAGGACAGGGTCAATGAGCAGTTCTTC	CASSQDRVNEQFF
NA	TRBV5-4	TRBJ2-5	NA	TGTGCCAGCAGCTTTCAAGAAGGATCAAAGACCCAGTACTTC	CASSFQEGSKTQYF
TRBD2	TRBV5-1	TRBJ2-7	NA	TGCGCCAGCAGCTTGGCCATTGGGACTAGCTACGAGCAGTACTTC	CASSLAIGTSYEQYF
TRBD2	TRBV6-2/TRBV6-3	TRBJ2-5	NA	TGTGCCAGCAGTGGACTCCTAGCGGTGGGGCGCGAGACCCAGTACTTC	CASSGLLAVGRETQYF
NA	TRBV7-2	TRBJ1-1	NA	TGTGCCAGCAGTGTACAGAGAAACACTGAAGCTTTCTTT	CASSVQRNTEAFF
NA	TRBV20-1	TRBJ1-1	many	TGCAGGGCTGGAACGGGAATGAACACTGAAGCTTTCTTT	CRAGTGMNTEAFF
NA	TRBV2	TRBJ1-5	NA	TGTGCCAGCGGGGGGCGGGTTAGCAATCAGCCCCAGCATTTT	CASGGRVSNQPQHF
TRBD2	TRBV20-1	TRBJ2-5	NA	TGCAGTGCACAAGGACTAGCGGTGTACCAAGAGACCCAGTACTTC	CSAQGLAVYQETQYF
TRBD1	TRBV18	TRBJ2-2	NA	TGTGCCAGCTCACCGTATACAGGGGGCCTCACCGGGGAGCTGTTTTTT	CASSPYTGGLTGELFF
TRBD2	TRBV5-1	TRBJ2-2	NA	TGCGCCAGCAGCGCCAGAACTAGCGGGCGGTACACCGGGGAGCTGTTTTTT	CASSARTSGRYTGELFF
NA	TRBV11-2	TRBJ1-4	NA	TGTGCCAGCAGCTTAGAACGGGCAGGGCACCCAGGCGGTGAAAAACTGTTTTTT	CASSLERAGHPGGEKLFF
NA	TRBV10-3	TRBJ2-1	NA	TGTGCCATCAGTGGACTAAATAACAATGAGCAGTTCTTC	CAISGLNNNEQFF
NA	TRBV6-1	TRBJ1-2	NA	TGTGCCAGCAGTGAAACGCTGGAAAGTAGAAACTATGGCTACACCTTC	CASSETLESRNYGYTF
NA	TRBV20-1	TRBJ2-1	many	TGCAGTGCTAGATCTCCGGGAGTACACAATGAGCAGTTCTTC	CSARSPGVHNEQFF
NA	TRBV29-1	TRBJ2-7	few	TGCAGCTACAATTGGGGGCAGTCCTACGAGCAGTACTTC	CSYNWGQSYEQYF
TRBD1	TRBV12-3/TRBV12-4	TRBJ1-1	NA	TGTGCCAGCAGCTGGGGACAGGCTAATGAAGCTTTCTTT	CASSWGQANEAFF
TRBD1	TRBV10-3	TRBJ2-7	NA	TGTGCCATCAAAGAGGGACAGGGAAACTACGAGCAGTACTTC	CAIKEGQGNYEQYF
TRBD1	TRBV5-1	TRBJ2-3	few	TGCGCCAGCAGCAAGACAGGGGACAACACAGATACGCAGTATTTT	CASSKTGDNTDTQYF
TRBD1	TRBV29-1	TRBJ2-7	NA	TGCAGCGTAGCACAGGGGGCCCACTACGAGCAGTACTTC	CSVAQGAHYEQYF
NA	TRBV18	TRBJ2-7	few	TGTGCCAGCTCACCACGGGGAATCTCCTACGAGCAGTACTTC	CASSPRGISYEQYF
NA	TRBV7-9	TRBJ2-2	few	TGTGCCAGCAGCCTGGGGAGGAAGAGGACCGGGGAGCTGTTTTTT	CASSLGRKRTGELFF
TRBD1	TRBV5-1	TRBJ2-7	many	TGCGCCAGCAGCTTGGGACAGGGAAGTGACGAGCAGTACTTC	CASSLGQGSDEQYF
NA	TRBV20-1	TRBJ2-4	few	TGCAGTGCTAGACCGGGGACGGAACTAGCCAAAAACATTCAGTACTTC	CSARPGTELAKNIQYF
NA	TRBV10-3	TRBJ1-5	few	TGTGCCATGACTGTCCGGGACAAAAATCAGCCCCAGCATTTT	CAMTVRDKNQPQHF
NA	TRBV20-1	TRBJ2-5	many	TGCAGTGCGTCTGGTCGGGAGACCCAGTACTTC	CSASGRETQYF
TRBD2	TRBV20-1	TRBJ2-1	NA	TGCAGTGCCAGAGCTGGCGGGAGCTCCTACAATGAGCAGTTCTTC	CSARAGGSSYNEQFF
NA	TRBV6-1	TRBJ1-1	NA	TGTGCCAGCAGCTCCCCACAGTCGCCGAACACTGAAGCTTTCTTT	CASSSPQSPNTEAFF
TRBD1	TRBV14	TRBJ2-5	few	TGTGCCAGCAGTCACAGGGGGCATGAGACCCAGTACTTC	CASSHRGHETQYF
TRBD2	TRBV3-1	TRBJ2-5	NA	TGTGCCAGCAGCCAAGATTTGCTAGCGGGAGGTCGAGGGGAGACCCAGTACTTC	CASSQDLLAGGRGETQYF
TRBD1	TRBV27	TRBJ2-7	few	TGTGCCAGCAGTTCTTGGACAGGGCCCGTATCCTACGAGCAGTACTTC	CASSSWTGPVSYEQYF